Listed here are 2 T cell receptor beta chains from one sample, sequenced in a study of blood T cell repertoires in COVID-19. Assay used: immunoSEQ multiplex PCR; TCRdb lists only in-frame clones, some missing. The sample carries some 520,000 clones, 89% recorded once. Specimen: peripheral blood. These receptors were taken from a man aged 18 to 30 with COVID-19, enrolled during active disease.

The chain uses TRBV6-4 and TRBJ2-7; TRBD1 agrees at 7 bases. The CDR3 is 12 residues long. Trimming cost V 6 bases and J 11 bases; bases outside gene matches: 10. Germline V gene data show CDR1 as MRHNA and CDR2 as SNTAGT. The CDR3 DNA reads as TGTGCCAGCAGCCTTACACAGGGGAGAGAGTACTTC. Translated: CASSLTQGREYF.

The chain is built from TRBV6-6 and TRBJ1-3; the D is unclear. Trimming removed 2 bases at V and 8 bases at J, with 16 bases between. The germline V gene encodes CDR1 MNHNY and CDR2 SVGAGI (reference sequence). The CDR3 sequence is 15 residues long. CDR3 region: CASSYLGGPSDTIYF. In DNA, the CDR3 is TGTGCCAGCAGTTACCTGGGAGGACCCTCGGACACCATATATTTT.